This T cell receptor (beta chain) was recovered during a study of T cells after yellow fever vaccination. As for the study in general: With SMART-Seq v4 Ultra Low Input, the fractions containing low cell numbers were prepared.

Overall study results and limits: There was a small share of clonotypes that showed up in both the CD4 and CD8 compartments. The study re-detected most primary-vaccination clones after the booster (approximately 97% CD4, 85% to 90% CD8).

This clonotype was seen a few times. What it binds is not known. Germline V gives CDR1 MNHEY, CDR2 SVGAGI. The CDR3 runs 18 residues. V lost 0 bases and J 2 bases, leaving 18 bases between the germline ends. From the 5' RACE reads, TCRdb called clonotypes with MiXCR, one entry per CDR3 protein. The sample records roughly 310,000 distinct CDR3 sequences, about 8.7% being singletons. The V gene is TRBV6-5, the J gene TRBJ2-3; D possibly corresponds to TRBD2 (6 bases). The sample consisted of PBMCs, taken on the day of the first yellow fever vaccination. The origin of this receptor is a man aged 18 to 35 who received the YFV17D yellow fever vaccine. This CDR3 is CASSYSIGRENPTDTQYF. The CDR3 nucleotides read TGTGCCAGCAGTTACTCGATCGGACGGGAGAACCCCACAGATACGCAGTATTTT.